Each of the 14 T cell receptor beta chains below was sequenced from the same sample in a study of T-cell reconstitution after alpha-beta-depleted transplantation in children. A TCRbeta library incorporating unique molecular identifiers was prepared. TCRdb reanalysed the PCR reads using MiXCR and keeps one entry per CDR3 protein. The table has 65,000 to 85,000 distinct CDR3 sequences, 11% seen once. Sequencing was performed on PBMCs, taken before TCRalphabeta/CD19-depleted stem cell transplant. The receptors originated from a boy between 10 and 17 years old with acute myeloid leukemia, due to receive a stem cell transplant.

This clonotype was counted ten times or more. This chain links TRBV5-1 with TRBJ2-1, with 12 nucleotides matching TRBD2. CDR3 length equals 16 residues. Germline V gene sequence: CDR1 SGHRS, CDR2 YFSETQ. The J segment lost 0 bases and the V segment lost 7 bases, leaving 5 bases of the junction unmatched. The CDR3 coding sequence is TGCGCCAGCCGCGGGACTAGCGGGCTCTCCTACAATGAGCAGTTCTTC. Its translation is CASRGTSGLSYNEQFF.

This clonotype has ten or more counts. The chain links TRBV7-2 to TRBJ1-5; the D is unclear. CDR1 is SGHTA, CDR2 FQGNSA, per germline. The germline V and J ends were trimmed by 0 bases and 5 bases, with 17 bases remaining between them. This CDR3 is built from 17 residues. CDR3 DNA sequence: TGTGCCAGCAGCTTAGCGCTAAGGGCGGCCGGGGATCAGCCCCAGCATTTT. This codes for CASSLALRAAGDQPQHF.

This clonotype was picked up many times. The V call is TRBV7-9, the J call TRBJ2-1, with a possible D match to TRBD2 (5 bases). Trimming took off 2 bases at V and 0 bases at J, with 5 bases between the two ends. The CDR3 spans 14 residues. Looked up from germline, CDR1 is SEHNR and CDR2 is FQNEAQ (reference sequence). The CDR3 loop is CASSLTSSYNEQFF. The CDR3 DNA follows: TGTGCCAGCAGCTTAACTAGCTCCTACAATGAGCAGTTCTTC.

The table lists this clonotype with many counts. The chain recombines TRBV7-2 with TRBJ2-3; D is ambiguous. The ends were cut back, 6 bases at V and 1 base at J, with 8 bases in the middle. Germline V lookup: CDR1 SGHTA, CDR2 FQGNSA. This CDR3 is built from 13 residues. CDR3 DNA sequence: TGTGCCAGCAGTCGATGGGGCACAGATACGCAGTATTTT. Residues: CASSRWGTDTQYF.

This clonotype occurred many times. The genes are TRBV20-1 and TRBJ2-3; perhaps D is TRBD1 or TRBD2 (6 bases each). Germline-derived CDR1 and CDR2 are DFQATT and SNEGSKA (reference sequence). Trimming stripped 3 bases from V and 7 bases from J, with 14 bases between. This CDR3 has 13 residues. The CDR3 loop reads CSARGGKTNTQYF. In DNA, the CDR3 is TGCAGTGCTAGGGGGGGCAAGACGAATACGCAGTATTTT.

This clonotype showed up just once. The chain carries TRBV20-1 and TRBJ1-1; D not certain. This CDR3 has 14 residues. Germline CDR1 DFQATT, CDR2 SNEGSKA (reference sequence). The V end was cut by 2 bases, the J end by 1 base, with 11 bases between. The CDR3 DNA sequence: TGCAGTGCTAGACGAGTATCAGGGAACACTGAAGCTTTCTTT. Protein: CSARRVSGNTEAFF.

Concerning this clonotype: Being one base from a much bigger clone, this may be a read error. The V and J genes are TRBV29-1 and TRBJ1-4; D remains ambiguous. The germline CDR1 and CDR2 sequences are SQVTM and ANQGSEA. V was shortened by 4 bases and J by 4 bases, with 16 bases between the two germline ends. The CDR3 has 15 amino acids. CDR3 DNA: TGCAGCGTTGCCCCGTCCAGCGGACTTAATGAAAAACTGTTTTTT. Translation: CSVAPSSGLNEKLFF.

Ten or more counts support this clonotype. The V call is TRBV7-9, the J call TRBJ2-2, with 10 bases aligning to TRBD1. The germline V gene encodes CDR1 SEHNR and CDR2 FQNEAQ (reference sequence). V lost 8 bases and J lost 4; bases outside the gene matches: 1. The CDR3 runs 13 residues. The CDR3 spells CASRDRGTGELFF. The CDR3 bases are TGTGCCAGCCGGGACAGGGGCACCGGGGAGCTGTTTTTT.

This clonotype was counted only a few times. The rearrangement uses TRBV12-3 or TRBV12-4 and TRBJ2-1; 8 bases line up with TRBD2. The CDR3 has 15 amino acids. The junction had 9 bases not matched to a gene; V was cut back by 2 bases and J by 9 bases. CDR3 in amino acids: CASSLTGGLGGEQFF. The CDR3 region has the DNA TGTGCCAGCAGTTTAACGGGAGGGCTAGGGGGTGAGCAGTTCTTC.

This clonotype was seen repeatedly, ten times or more. The chain uses TRBV5-1 and TRBJ2-7; D gene uncertain. The CDR3 totals 12 residues. Germline CDR1 and CDR2: SGHRS and YFSETQ. Trimming took off 0 bases at V and 5 bases at J, with 6 bases between the two ends. The CDR3 spells CASSLGANEQYF. CDR3 sequence (DNA): TGCGCCAGCAGCTTGGGCGCCAACGAGCAGTACTTC.

The chain couples TRBV5-4 to TRBJ2-3; TRBD2 aligns across 7 bases. V shed 0 bases and J 2 bases; nucleotides not matched to a gene: 6. The CDR3 sequence is 16 residues long. CDR1 is SGHNT, CDR2 YYREEE, per germline (reference sequence). For the CDR3, the DNA is TGTGCCAGCAGCTTGGTGCCTAGCGGATACACAGATACGCAGTATTTT. The encoded protein is CASSLVPSGYTDTQYF. The whole variable domain, filled in from reference TRBV5-4 and TRBJ2-3, reads ETGVTQSPTHLIKTRGQQVTLRCSSQSGHNTVSWYQQALGQGPQFIFQYYREEENGRGNFPPRFSGLQFPNYSSELNVNALELDDSALYLCASSLVPSGYTDTQYFGPGTRLTVL.

This sequence joins TRBV18 and TRBJ2-7; D may be TRBD1 (5 bases). V was cut by 2 bases and J by 12 bases, with 11 bases left in between. The germline CDR1 and CDR2 sequences are KGHSH and LQKENI. This CDR3 is 11 amino acids long. The CDR3 is CASSPDSLLYF. In DNA form, the CDR3 reads TGTGCCAGCTCACCAGACAGCTTACTGTACTTC.

This clonotype appeared many times. The chain links TRBV5-1 to TRBJ2-1; D might be TRBD1 or TRBD2, each matching 5 bases. Trimming pared 4 bases from V and 0 bases from J, leaving 14 bases between. This CDR3 has 16 amino acids. In germline, CDR1 is SGHRS, CDR2 YFSETQ. The chain's CDR3 is CASSGDGGTSYNEQFF. CDR3 coding DNA: TGCGCCAGCAGCGGAGATGGGGGTACCTCCTACAATGAGCAGTTCTTC.

This clonotype was found many times. This sequence joins TRBV12-3 or TRBV12-4 and TRBJ1-6; TRBD1 matches 7 bases. The CDR3 runs to 15 residues. V lost 3 bases to trimming and J lost 10 bases; unmatched junction nucleotides: 9. CDR3 region: CASSFGGTVRSPLHF. DNA of the CDR3: TGTGCCAGCAGTTTCGGGGGGACAGTCCGATCACCCCTCCACTTT.